The sequence of this TCR beta chain was determined in a study of CD8+ T cells in alopecia areata. The wider study: After 6 to 18 months of tofacitinib, follow-up continued 6 months off drug.

Treatment here: oral pan-JAK inhibitor, 5-10 mg twice daily. Peripheral blood, together with lesional scalp punch biopsies, was collected from alopecia areata patients. Worth noting for this clone: What it recognizes is unknown.

Study-wide results and limits: In lesional scalp, particularly from alopecia totalis/universalis, clonality was higher than in normal scalp. In blood and scalp, many expanded lesional clones persisted during tofacitinib.

Investigators isolated RNA and reverse transcribed it into cDNA to act as the sequencing template. The data were produced by immunoSEQ multiplex PCR, yet TCRdb's version contains in-frame clones alone and is incomplete. The data contain 150,000 to 200,000 clones, around three fifths of them singletons. The V end lost 0 bases, the J end lost 2 bases, and 11 bases lay between the germline ends. This CDR3 spans 14 amino acids. From germline, CDR1 is SQVTM and CDR2 ANQGSEA. The gene calls are TRBV29-1 and TRBJ2-7, with D possibly matching TRBD1 (6 bases). The sequence came from a human donor with alopecia areata. Sequencing was performed on CD4+ T cells sorted from blood, taken at roughly week 49, from a patient treated with tofacitinib. CDR3 DNA: TGCAGCGTTGAAGAGGGACACTCTACCTACGAGCAGTACTTC. Amino acid sequence: CSVEEGHSTYEQYF.